This TCR beta chain was observed in a study of blood T cell repertoires in COVID-19. Study-level information: Sites in the United States, Italy and Spain provided acute and convalescent COVID-19 samples. In each case, the material was cDNA or gDNA derived from T cells, B-cell-depleted T cells, or PBMCs.

The V end lost 0 bases, the J end lost 11 bases, and 5 bases lay between the germline ends. The CDR3 runs to 11 residues. In the authors' methods: Quantification of nucleated cells was approximated via reference gene primer amplification. Profiling relied on immunoSEQ multiplex PCR, and the TCRdb table lists in-frame clones only, not all of them. D and trimming were read from the DNA, whereas the V and J calls and clone size are those reported in that table. Altogether about 52,000 clones are present, 86% being singletons, with the ten largest covering around 15%. The rearrangement uses TRBV12-3 or TRBV12-4 and TRBJ2-1; unclear D gene. This TCR was sampled from a man aged 70-80 years with acute or convalescent COVID-19. Sequenced: peripheral blood. CDR3 sequence (DNA): TGTGCCAGCAGTTTAGCCTACCAGCAGTTCTTC. Translated: CASSLAYQQFF.